This T cell receptor beta chain was captured by sequencing in a study of blood T cell repertoires in COVID-19. Looking at the study overall: Donors in the United States, Italy and Spain gave samples during acute or convalescent COVID-19. PBMCs, B-cell-depleted T cells, or T cells were the source of the cDNA or gDNA that made up the material.

V dropped 3 bases and J dropped 7; count of bases not matched to a gene: 3. The CDR3 consists of 14 residues. Germline CDR1 is MDHEN and CDR2 is SYDVKM. Under the authors' procedure: Estimation of nucleated cell counts relied on the amplification of reference gene primers. Repertoires were generated with immunoSEQ multiplex PCR, while TCRdb's copy carries only in-frame clones and drops some. V, J and clone size are those of that table, while D and trimming were read from the DNA. The sample comprises about 120,000 clones, 80% to 90% of which are singletons, and approximately 7.9% rests with the top ten.

The material sequenced was peripheral blood. The receptor comes from a man between 65 and 85 years old who had recovered from COVID-19. The chain combines TRBV28 with TRBJ1-6; TRBD1 matches 7 bases. The CDR3 DNA sequence: TGTGCCAGCAGTTTGGGACAGAGAAATTCACCCCTCCACTTT. It is translated as CASSLGQRNSPLHF.